This record concerns one TCR beta chain sequence. Seattle patients were enrolled during active infection and followed longitudinally. This entry belongs to a study of blood T cell repertoires in COVID-19. On the study more broadly: T cells, B-cell-depleted T cells, or PBMCs supplied cDNA or gDNA.

This CDR3 spans 15 amino acids. The germline V gene has CDR1 WNHNN and CDR2 SYGVQD (reference sequence). V lost 2 bases to trimming and J lost 4 bases; unmatched junction nucleotides: 5. As originally analysed: From reference gene primer amplification, estimates of nucleated cell counts were derived. Sequencing used immunoSEQ multiplex PCR; TCRdb keeps in-frame clones, though not all of them. That table is the source of V, J and clone size, and D and trimming were worked out from the DNA. The sample lists roughly 440,000 clones, more than 70% occurring once. The V call is TRBV10-1, the J call TRBJ2-1; 7 positions agree with TRBD2. Sequencing was carried out using peripheral blood. This clonotype originated in a woman aged 45-65 years with COVID-19, enrolled during active disease. CDR3 region: CASSERTGGYNEQFF. The DNA of the CDR3 is TGCGCCAGCAGTGAGAGGACGGGGGGATACAATGAGCAGTTCTTC.